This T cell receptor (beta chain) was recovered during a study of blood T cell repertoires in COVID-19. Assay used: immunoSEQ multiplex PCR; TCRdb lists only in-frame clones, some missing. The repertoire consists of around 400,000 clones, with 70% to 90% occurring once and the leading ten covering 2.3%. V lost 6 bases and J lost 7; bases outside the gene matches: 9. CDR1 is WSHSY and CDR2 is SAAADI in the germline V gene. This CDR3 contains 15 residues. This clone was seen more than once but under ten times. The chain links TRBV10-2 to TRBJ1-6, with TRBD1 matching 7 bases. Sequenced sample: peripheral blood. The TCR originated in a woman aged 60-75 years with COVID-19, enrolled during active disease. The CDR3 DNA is TGCGCCAGCAGGGGGGGACAGATGGACAATTCACCCCTCCACTTT. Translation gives CASRGGQMDNSPLHF.